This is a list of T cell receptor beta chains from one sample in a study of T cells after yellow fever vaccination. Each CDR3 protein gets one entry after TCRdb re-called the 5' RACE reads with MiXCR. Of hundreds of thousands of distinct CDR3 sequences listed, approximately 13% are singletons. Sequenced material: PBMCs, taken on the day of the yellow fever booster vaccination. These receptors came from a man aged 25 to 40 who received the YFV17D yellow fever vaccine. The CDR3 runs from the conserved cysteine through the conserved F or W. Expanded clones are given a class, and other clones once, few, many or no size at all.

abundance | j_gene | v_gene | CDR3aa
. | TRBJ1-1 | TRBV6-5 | CASSYYGSLGQNTEAFF
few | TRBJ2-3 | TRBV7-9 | CASSLGLAGGSTDTQYF
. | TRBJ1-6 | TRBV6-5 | CASSYSRQNSPLHF
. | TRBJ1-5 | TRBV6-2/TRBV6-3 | CASSYTQDQPQHF
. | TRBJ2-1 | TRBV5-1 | CASSTGLAGGLSSYNEQFF
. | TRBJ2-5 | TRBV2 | CASSERTGGSRAQYF
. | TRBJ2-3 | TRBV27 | CASSRKRPDTQYF
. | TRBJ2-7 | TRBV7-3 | CASSSGQGRTEQYF
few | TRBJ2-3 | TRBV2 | CASKITGGTRDTQYF
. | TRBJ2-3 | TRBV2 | CASSEMQSTDTQYF
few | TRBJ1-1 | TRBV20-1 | CSARVSGRGTEAFF
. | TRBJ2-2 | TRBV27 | CASSLRGPTGELFF
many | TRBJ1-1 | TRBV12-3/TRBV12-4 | CASSLASSNTEAFF
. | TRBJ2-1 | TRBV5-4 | CASSLGEGTFDEQFF
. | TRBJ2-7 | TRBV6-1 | CASSQSQPSGRTYEQYF
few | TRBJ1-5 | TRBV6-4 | CASSEGGGQPQHF
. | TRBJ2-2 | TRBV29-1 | CSAGQGAPGELFF
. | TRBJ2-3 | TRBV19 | CASTGGSGWAGNTQYF
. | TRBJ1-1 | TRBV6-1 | CASSDRDRGAFF
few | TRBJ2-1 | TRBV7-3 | CASSLGTSKGNEQFF
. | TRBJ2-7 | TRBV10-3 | CAMSPGLVYEQYF
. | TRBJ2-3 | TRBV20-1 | CSARDRRLTTDTQYF